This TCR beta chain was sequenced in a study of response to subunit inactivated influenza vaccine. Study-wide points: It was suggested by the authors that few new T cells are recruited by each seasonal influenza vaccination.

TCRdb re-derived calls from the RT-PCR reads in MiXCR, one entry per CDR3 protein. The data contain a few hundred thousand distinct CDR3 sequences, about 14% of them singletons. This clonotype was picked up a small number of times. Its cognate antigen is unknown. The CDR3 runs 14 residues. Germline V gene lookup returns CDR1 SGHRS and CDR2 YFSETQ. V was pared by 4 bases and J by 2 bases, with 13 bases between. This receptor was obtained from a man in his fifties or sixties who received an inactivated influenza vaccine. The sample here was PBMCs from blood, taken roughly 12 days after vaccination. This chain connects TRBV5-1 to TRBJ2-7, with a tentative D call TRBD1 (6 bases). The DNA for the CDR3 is TGCGCCAGCAGCAGTACGGGACAAGCCTACGAGCAGTACTTC. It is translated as CASSSTGQAYEQYF.